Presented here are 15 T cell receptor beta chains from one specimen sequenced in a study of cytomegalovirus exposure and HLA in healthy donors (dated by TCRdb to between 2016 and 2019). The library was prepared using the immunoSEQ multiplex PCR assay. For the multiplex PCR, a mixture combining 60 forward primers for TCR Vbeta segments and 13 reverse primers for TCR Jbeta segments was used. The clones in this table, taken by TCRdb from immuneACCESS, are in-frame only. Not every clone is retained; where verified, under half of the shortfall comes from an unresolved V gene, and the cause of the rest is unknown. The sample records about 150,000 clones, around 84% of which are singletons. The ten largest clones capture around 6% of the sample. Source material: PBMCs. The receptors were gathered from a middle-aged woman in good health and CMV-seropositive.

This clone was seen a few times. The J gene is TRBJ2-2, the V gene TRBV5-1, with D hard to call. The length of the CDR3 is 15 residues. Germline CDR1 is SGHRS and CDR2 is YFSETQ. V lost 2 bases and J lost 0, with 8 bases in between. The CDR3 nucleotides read TGCGCCAGCAGCTTAGACACAGCGAACACCGGGGAGCTGTTTTTT. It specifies CASSLDTANTGELFF. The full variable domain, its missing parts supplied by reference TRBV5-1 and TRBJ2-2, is KAGVTQTPRYLIKTRGQQVTLSCSPISGHRSVSWYQQTPGQGLQFLFEYFSETQRNKGNFPGRFSGRQFSNSRSEMNVSTLELGDSALYLCASSLDTANTGELFFGEGSRLTVL.

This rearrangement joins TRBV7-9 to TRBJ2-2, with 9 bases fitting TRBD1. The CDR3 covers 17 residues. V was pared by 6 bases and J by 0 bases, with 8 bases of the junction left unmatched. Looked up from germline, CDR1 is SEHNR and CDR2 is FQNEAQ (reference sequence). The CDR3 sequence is CASSHTGGKANTGELFF. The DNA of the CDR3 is TGTGCCAGCAGTCATACAGGGGGCAAAGCGAACACCGGGGAGCTGTTTTTT.

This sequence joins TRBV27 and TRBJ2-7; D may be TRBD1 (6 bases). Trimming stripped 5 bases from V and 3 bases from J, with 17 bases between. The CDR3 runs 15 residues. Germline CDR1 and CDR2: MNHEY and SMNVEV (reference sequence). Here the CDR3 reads CASSRSSQGIYEQYF. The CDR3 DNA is TGTGCCAGCAGTCGCTCCAGCCAGGGGATCTACGAGCAGTACTTC.

CDR3 amino acids: CASSLKAGEHQPQHF. The CDR3 region has the DNA TGTGCCAGCAGCTTAAAGGCAGGGGAACATCAGCCCCAGCATTTT. J is TRBJ1-5 and V is TRBV7-2; D is perhaps TRBD1 (6 bases). Germline V gene lookup returns CDR1 SGHTA and CDR2 FQGNSA. The CDR3 covers 15 residues. V was cut by 2 bases and J by 5 bases, with 13 bases left in between.

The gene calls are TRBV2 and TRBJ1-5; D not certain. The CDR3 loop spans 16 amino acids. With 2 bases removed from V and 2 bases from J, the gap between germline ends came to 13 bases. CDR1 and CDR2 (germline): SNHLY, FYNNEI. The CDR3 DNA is TGTGCCAGCAGTGAACCCCTAGCTCTCGGCAATCAGCCCCAGCATTTT. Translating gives CASSEPLALGNQPQHF. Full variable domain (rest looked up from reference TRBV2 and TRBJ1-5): EPEVTQTPSHQVTQMGQEVILRCVPISNHLYFYWYRQILGQKVEFLVSFYNNEISEKSEIFDDQFSVERPDGSNFTLKIRSTKLEDSAMYFCASSEPLALGNQPQHFGDGTRLSIL.

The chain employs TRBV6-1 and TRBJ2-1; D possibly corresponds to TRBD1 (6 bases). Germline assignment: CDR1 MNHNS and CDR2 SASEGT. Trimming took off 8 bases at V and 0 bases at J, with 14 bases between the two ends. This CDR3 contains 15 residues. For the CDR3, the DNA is TGTGCCAGCGCGAGGGGGAAGAGCTCCTACAATGAGCAGTTCTTC. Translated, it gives CASARGKSSYNEQFF.

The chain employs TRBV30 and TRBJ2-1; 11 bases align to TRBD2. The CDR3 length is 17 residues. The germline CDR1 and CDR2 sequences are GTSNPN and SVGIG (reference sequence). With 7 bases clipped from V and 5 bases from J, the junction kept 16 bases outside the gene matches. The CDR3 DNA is TGTGCCTCGCAATTACCGCTACTAGCGGGAGCCCACAATGAGCAGTTCTTC. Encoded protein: CASQLPLLAGAHNEQFF.

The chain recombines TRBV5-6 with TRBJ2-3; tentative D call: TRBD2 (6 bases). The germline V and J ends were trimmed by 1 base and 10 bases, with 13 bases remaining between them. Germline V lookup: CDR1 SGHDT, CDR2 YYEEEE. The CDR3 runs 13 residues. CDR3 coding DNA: TGTGCCAGCAGCTTGAAGGGCCCGGGGGCGCAGTATTTT. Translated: CASSLKGPGAQYF.

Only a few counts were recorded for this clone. The CDR3 DNA reads as TGTGCCAGCAGTTATGAGACGGGAATAGACACTGAAGCTTTCTTT. Translating it yields CASSYETGIDTEAFF. The chain joins TRBV6-5 to TRBJ1-1; D is unresolved. V lost 3 bases and J lost 3, with 14 bases in between. Germline V CDR1 and CDR2: MNHEY, SVGAGI. The CDR3 has 15 amino acids.

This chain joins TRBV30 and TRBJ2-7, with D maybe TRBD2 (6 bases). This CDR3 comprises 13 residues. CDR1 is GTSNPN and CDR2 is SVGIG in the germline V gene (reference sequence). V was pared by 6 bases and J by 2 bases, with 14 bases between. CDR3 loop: CACPGAGPYEQYF. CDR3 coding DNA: TGTGCCTGCCCTGGGGCGGGGCCCTACGAGCAGTACTTC.

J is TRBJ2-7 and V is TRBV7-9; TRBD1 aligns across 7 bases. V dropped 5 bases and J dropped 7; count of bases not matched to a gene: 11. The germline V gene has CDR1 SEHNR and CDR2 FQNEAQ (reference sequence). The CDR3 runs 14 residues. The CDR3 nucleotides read TGTGCCAGCAGCCAAGGGGGCTTTTCCGGAGAGCAGTACTTC. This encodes CASSQGGFSGEQYF.

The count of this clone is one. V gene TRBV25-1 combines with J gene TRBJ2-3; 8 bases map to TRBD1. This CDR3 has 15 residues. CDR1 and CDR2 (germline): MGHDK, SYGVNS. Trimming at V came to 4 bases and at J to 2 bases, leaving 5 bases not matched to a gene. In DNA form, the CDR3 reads TGTGCCAGCAGTGCACAGGGGGGAACCACAGATACGCAGTATTTT. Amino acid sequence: CASSAQGGTTDTQYF.

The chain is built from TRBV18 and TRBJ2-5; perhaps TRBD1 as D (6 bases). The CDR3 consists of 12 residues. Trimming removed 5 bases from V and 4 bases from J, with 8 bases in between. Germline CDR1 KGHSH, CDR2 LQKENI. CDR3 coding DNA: TGTGCCAGCTCAACCAGGGGAGAGACCCAGTACTTC. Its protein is CASSTRGETQYF.

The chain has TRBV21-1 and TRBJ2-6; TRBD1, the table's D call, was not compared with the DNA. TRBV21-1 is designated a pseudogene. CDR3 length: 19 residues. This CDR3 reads CASSKGQGAIGSGANVLTF. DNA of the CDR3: TGTGCCAGCAGCAAGGGACAGGGGGCGATAGGCTCTGGGGCCAACGTCCTGACTTTC.

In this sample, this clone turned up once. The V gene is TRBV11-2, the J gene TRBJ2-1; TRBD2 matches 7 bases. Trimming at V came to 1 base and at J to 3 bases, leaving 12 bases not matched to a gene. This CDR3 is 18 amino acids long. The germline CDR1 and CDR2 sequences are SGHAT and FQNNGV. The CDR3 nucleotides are TGTGCCAGCAGCTTAGGGTATTTTGGGACTATACGCTACAATGAGCAGTTCTTC. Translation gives CASSLGYFGTIRYNEQFF.